The clone carrying this T cell receptor beta chain appeared many times. The read halts 3 residues ahead of the CDR3 end, with the missing end drawn from the germline J gene. TCRdb keeps only in-frame clones here, not all; method: immunoSEQ multiplex PCR. Altogether around 39,000 clones were found in the sample, and no singletons occur. This sample was included in a study of T cell clonality in common variable immunodeficiency. The CDR3 runs to 15 residues. Germline lookup yields CDR1 ENHRY and CDR2 SYGVKD. Losses at the gene ends were 3 bases for V and 8 bases for J; bases not matched to a gene: 8. The receptor comes from a person aged 18 to 70 in good health. The sample consisted of peripheral blood mononuclear cells. The genes are TRBV10-3 and TRBJ2-1, with 9 positions matching TRBD1. Partial CDR3 DNA: TGTGCCATCAGTGAACAGGGGGCTAAGGTATATGAG. Protein: CAISEQGAKVYE. The CDR3 reads in full as CAISEQGAKVYEQFF.